Detailed here is one TCR beta chain. Its antigen is unknown. The CDR3 end lies 3 residues beyond the end of the read and is filled in from the germline J gene. The sample originates from a study of T cells in women clearing cervical HPV infection. Overall study findings and caveats: Richness differences could reflect unmeasured T-cell content per sample.

The data were produced by immunoSEQ multiplex PCR, yet TCRdb's version contains in-frame clones alone and is incomplete. Its listing shows around 48,000 clones. V lost 5 bases to trimming and J lost 9 bases; unmatched junction nucleotides: 6. The CDR3 covers 13 residues. This TCR derives from a woman between 18 and 69 years old with a cervical HPV16 infection that either progressed to CIN3+ or cleared (not recorded which). Sequencing input: blood buffy coat. The gene calls are TRBV12-3 or TRBV12-4 and TRBJ2-1, with 8 bases aligning to TRBD2. CDR3 DNA (partial): TGTGCCAGCAGTCCGGGACTAGAACCTGAG. It translates to CASSPGLEPE. The whole CDR3 reads CASSPGLEPEQFF.